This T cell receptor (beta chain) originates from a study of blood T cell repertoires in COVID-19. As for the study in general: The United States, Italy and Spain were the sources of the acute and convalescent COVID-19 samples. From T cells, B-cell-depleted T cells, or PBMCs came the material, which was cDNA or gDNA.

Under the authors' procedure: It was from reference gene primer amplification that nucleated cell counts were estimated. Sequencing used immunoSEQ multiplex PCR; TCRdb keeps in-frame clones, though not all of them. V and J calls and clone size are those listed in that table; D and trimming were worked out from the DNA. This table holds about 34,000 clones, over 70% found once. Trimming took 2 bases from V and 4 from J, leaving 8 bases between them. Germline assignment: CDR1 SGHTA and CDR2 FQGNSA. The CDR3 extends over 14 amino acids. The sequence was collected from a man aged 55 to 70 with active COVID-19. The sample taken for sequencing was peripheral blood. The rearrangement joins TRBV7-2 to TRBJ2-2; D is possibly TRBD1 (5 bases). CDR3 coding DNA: TGTGCCAGCAGCTTAAGTAGGGGCACCGGGGAGCTGTTTTTT. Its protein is CASSLSRGTGELFF.